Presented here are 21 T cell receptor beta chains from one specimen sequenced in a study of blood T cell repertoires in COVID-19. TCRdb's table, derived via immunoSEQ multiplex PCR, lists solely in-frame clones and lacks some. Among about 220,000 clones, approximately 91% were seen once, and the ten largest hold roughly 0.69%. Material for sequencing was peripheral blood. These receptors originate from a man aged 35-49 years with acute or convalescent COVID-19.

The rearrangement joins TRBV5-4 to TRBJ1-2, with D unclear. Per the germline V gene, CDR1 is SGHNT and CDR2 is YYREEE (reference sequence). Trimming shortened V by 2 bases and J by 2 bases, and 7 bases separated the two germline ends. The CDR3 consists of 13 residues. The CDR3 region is CASSFNRNYGYTF. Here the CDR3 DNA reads TGTGCCAGCAGCTTTAACAGAAACTATGGCTACACCTTC.

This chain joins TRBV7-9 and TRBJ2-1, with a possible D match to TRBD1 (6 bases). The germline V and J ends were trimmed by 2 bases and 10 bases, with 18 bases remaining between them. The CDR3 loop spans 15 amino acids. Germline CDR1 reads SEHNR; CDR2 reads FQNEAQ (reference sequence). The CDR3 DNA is TGTGCCAGCAGCTTAAGGCTAGCCCCTCAGGGGGAGCAGTTCTTC. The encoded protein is CASSLRLAPQGEQFF. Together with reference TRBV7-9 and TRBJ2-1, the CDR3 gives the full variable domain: DTGVSQNPRHKITKRGQNVTFRCDPISEHNRLYWYRQTLGQGPEFLTYFQNEAQLEKSRLLSDRFSAERPKGSFSTLEIQRTEQGDSAMYLCASSLRLAPQGEQFFGPGTRLTVL.

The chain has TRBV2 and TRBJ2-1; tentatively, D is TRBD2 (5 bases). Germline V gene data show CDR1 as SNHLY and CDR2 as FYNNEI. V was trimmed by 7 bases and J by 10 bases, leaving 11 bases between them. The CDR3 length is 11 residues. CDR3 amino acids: CASMDSWEQFF. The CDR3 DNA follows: TGTGCCAGCATGGACTCATGGGAGCAGTTCTTC.

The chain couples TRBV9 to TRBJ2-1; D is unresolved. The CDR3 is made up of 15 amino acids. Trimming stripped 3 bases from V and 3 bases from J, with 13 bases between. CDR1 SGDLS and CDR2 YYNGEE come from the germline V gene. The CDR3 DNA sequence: TGTGCCAGCAGCGCAAGCCTGACTGACTACAATGAGCAGTTCTTC. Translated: CASSASLTDYNEQFF.

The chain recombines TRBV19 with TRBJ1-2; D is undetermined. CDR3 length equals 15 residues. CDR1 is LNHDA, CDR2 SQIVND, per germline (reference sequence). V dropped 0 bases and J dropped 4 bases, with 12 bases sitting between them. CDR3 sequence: CASSIDPRGFYGYTF. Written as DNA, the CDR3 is TGTGCCAGTAGTATAGATCCTAGAGGTTTCTATGGCTACACCTTC.

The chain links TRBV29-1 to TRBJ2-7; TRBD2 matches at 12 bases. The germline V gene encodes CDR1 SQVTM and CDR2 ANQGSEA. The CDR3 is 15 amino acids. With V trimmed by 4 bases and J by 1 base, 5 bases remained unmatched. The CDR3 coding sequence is TGCAGCGTTGCCGGACTAGCGGGAAGGTCCTACGAGCAGTACTTC. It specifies CSVAGLAGRSYEQYF.

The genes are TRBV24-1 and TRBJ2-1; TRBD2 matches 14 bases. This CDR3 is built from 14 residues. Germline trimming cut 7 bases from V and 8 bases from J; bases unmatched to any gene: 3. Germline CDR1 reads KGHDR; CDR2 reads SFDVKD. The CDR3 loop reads CATRTSGRADEQFF. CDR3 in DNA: TGTGCCACCAGGACTAGCGGGAGGGCCGATGAGCAGTTCTTC.

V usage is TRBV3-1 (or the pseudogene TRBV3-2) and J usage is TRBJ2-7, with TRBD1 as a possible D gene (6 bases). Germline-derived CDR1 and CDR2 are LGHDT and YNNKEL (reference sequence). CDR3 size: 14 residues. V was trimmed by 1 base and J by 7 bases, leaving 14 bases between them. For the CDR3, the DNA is TGTGCCAGCAGCCAAGGAGGGGGTAGGTTTGAGCAGTACTTC. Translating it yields CASSQGGGRFEQYF.

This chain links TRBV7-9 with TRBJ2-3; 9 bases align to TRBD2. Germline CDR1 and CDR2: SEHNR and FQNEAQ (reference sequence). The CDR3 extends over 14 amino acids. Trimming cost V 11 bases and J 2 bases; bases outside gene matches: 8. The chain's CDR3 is CAGIAGVDTDTQYF. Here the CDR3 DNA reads TGTGCCGGAATAGCGGGAGTAGACACAGATACGCAGTATTTT.

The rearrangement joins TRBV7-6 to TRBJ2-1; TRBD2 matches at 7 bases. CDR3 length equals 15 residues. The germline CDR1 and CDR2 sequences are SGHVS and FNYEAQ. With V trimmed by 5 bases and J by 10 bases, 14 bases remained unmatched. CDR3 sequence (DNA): TGTGCCAGCAGCCCCTGGACTAGGGATCTTACAGAGCAGTTCTTC. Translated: CASSPWTRDLTEQFF.

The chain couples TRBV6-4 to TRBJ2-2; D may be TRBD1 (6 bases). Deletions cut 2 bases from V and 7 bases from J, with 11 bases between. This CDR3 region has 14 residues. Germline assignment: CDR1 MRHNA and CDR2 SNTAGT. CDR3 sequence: CASSDGGPSGELFF. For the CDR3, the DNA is TGTGCCAGCAGTGACGGGGGCCCAAGCGGGGAGCTGTTTTTT.

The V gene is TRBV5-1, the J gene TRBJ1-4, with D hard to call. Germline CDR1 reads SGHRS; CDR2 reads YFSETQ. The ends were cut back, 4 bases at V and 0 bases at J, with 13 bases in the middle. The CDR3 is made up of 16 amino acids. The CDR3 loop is CASSPAGDSTNEKLFF. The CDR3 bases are TGCGCCAGCAGCCCCGCCGGGGATTCAACTAATGAAAAACTGTTTTTT.

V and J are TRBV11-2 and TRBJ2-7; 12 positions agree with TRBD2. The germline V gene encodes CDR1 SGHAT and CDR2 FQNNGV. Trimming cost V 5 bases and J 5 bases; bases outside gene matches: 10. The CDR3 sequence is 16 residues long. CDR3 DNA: TGTGCCAGCAGCGGGACGTTGGGACTAGCGGGCCACGAGCAGTACTTC. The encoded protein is CASSGTLGLAGHEQYF. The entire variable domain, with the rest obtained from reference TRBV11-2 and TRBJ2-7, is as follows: EAGVAQSPRYKIIEKRQSVAFWCNPISGHATLYWYQQILGQGPKLLIQFQNNGVVDDSQLPKDRFSAERLKGVDSTLKIQPAKLEDSAVYLCASSGTLGLAGHEQYFGPGTRLTVT.

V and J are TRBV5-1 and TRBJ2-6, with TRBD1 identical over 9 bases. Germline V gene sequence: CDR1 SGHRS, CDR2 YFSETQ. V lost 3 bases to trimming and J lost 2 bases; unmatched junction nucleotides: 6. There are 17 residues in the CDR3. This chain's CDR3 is CASSSPRDRAGANVLTF. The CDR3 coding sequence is TGCGCCAGCAGCTCCCCACGGGACAGGGCTGGGGCCAACGTCCTGACTTTC.

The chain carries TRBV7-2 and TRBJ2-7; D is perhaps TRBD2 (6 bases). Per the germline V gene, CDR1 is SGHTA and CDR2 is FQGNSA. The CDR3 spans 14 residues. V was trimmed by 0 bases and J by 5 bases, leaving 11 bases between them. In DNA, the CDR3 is TGTGCCAGCAGCTTAGCGCGGGGCTCGGACGAGCAGTACTTC. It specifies CASSLARGSDEQYF.

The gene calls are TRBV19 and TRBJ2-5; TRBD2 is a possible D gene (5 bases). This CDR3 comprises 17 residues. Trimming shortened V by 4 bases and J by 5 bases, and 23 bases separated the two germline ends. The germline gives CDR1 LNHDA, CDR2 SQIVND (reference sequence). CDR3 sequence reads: CASSTGLASLLGETQYF. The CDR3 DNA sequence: TGTGCCAGTAGTACTGGATTAGCGAGCCTGCTTGGGGAGACCCAGTACTTC.

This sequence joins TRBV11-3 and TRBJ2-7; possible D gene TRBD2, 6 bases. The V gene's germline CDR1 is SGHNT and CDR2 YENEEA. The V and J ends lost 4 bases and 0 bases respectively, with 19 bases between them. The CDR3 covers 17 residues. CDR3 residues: CASSWGVAPEGSYEQYF. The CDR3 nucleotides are TGTGCCAGCAGCTGGGGGGTGGCCCCCGAAGGCTCCTACGAGCAGTACTTC.

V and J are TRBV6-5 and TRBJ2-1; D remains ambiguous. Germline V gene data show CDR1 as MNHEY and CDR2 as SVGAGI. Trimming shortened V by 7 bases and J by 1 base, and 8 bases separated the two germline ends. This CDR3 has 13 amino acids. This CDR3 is CASNPRSYNEQFF. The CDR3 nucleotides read TGTGCCAGCAACCCCAGGTCCTACAATGAGCAGTTCTTC.

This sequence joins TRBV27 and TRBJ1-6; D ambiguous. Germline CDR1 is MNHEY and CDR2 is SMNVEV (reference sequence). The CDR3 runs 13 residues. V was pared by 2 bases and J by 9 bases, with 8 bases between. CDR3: CASSLTGRSPLHF. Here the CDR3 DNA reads TGTGCCAGCAGTTTAACCGGTCGTTCACCCCTCCACTTT.

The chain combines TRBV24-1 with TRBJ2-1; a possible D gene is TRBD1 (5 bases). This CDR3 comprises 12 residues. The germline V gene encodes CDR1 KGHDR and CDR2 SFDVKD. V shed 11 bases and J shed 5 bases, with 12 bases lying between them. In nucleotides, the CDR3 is TGTGCCAGCCTAGGGGAAAACAATGAGCAGTTCTTC. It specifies CASLGENNEQFF.

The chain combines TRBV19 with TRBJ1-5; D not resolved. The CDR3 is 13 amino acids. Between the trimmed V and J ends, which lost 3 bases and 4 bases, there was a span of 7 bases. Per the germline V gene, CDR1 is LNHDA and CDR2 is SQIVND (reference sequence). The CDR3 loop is CASSISLNQPQHF. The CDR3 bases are TGTGCCAGTAGTATTAGCCTGAATCAGCCCCAGCATTTT.